Following are 17 T cell receptor beta chains from one sample sequenced in a study of T cell responses to AZD1222 COVID-19 vaccine (dated by TCRdb to the early 2020s). Libraries were prepared through the immunoSEQ multiplex PCR assay. TCRdb mirrors the immuneACCESS table, restricted to in-frame sequences. Some clones are absent from its copies; in checked studies, under half trace to an unresolved V gene, and the reason for the others is unknown. This sample comprises some 120,000 clones, around 87% of them detected only once. Clones ranked in the top ten supply 10% of the sample. Interpreted using the paper, the time point label stands for: baseline before first vaccination. The sequences come from peripheral blood, collected on day 0 of AZD1222 vaccination. These receptors all stem from an adult in good health.

This chain joins TRBV18 and TRBJ2-7, with D tentatively TRBD2 (6 bases). The CDR3 has 16 amino acids. The V end was cut by 4 bases, the J end by 4 bases, with 20 bases between. The V gene's germline CDR1 is KGHSH and CDR2 LQKENI. CDR3 sequence (DNA): TGTGCCAGCTCACGACTCATCGGGACTGTCGGGTACGAGCAGTACTTC. This encodes CASSRLIGTVGYEQYF.

This clone has a single count. The rearrangement joins TRBV9 to TRBJ1-1; no clear D. The CDR3 is made up of 11 amino acids. Germline V gene sequence: CDR1 SGDLS, CDR2 YYNGEE. V shed 3 bases and J shed 10 bases, with 10 bases lying between them. The CDR3 DNA sequence: TGTGCCAGCAGCGCAGAGGGAAGAGCTTTCTTT. It specifies CASSAEGRAFF.

The rearrangement links TRBV5-1 to TRBJ2-7; D gene ambiguous. The V end was cut by 3 bases, the J end by 4 bases, with 8 bases between. Germline V CDR1 and CDR2: SGHRS, YFSETQ. This CDR3 region has 12 residues. The CDR3 DNA sequence: TGCGCCAGCAGCTCCCCGAATTACGAGCAGTACTTC. This encodes CASSSPNYEQYF.

V is TRBV11-1 and J is TRBJ2-7; D is perhaps TRBD1 or TRBD2 (6 bases each). The V gene lost 5 bases and the J gene lost 2 bases, with 13 bases spanning the gap. The CDR3 runs to 14 residues. In germline, CDR1 is SGHAT, CDR2 FQDESV (reference sequence). The CDR3: CASSQQGGPYEQYF. The CDR3 nucleotides read TGTGCCAGCAGCCAACAGGGAGGACCCTACGAGCAGTACTTC.

The chain joins TRBV7-8 to TRBJ2-7; TRBD1 aligns across 8 bases. J was trimmed by 1 base and V by 4 bases; bases with no gene match: 9. Germline V lookup: CDR1 SGHVS, CDR2 FQNEAQ. CDR3 size: 16 residues. For the CDR3, the DNA is TGTGCCAGCAGCTCCGGACAGGGTTGGGCATCCTACGAGCAGTACTTC. This sequence encodes CASSSGQGWASYEQYF.

The genes are TRBV5-1 and TRBJ2-1, with no clear D. Germline loops: CDR1 SGHRS, CDR2 YFSETQ. V was pared by 0 bases and J by 0 bases, with 4 bases between. The CDR3 extends over 14 amino acids. DNA of the CDR3: TGCGCCAGCAGCTTGGCGAGCTCCTACAATGAGCAGTTCTTC. Translating gives CASSLASSYNEQFF.

This clone was counted between two and nine times. CDR3 DNA: TGTGCCAGCAGTCCAGGGGTGCCCCAGTACGAGCAGTACTTC. Encoded protein: CASSPGVPQYEQYF. The V call is TRBV2, the J call TRBJ2-7, with D maybe TRBD1 (6 bases). Germline lookup yields CDR1 SNHLY and CDR2 FYNNEI. The CDR3 totals 14 residues. V gave up 5 bases and J gave up 4 bases, with 15 bases separating them.

The chain couples TRBV10-3 to TRBJ2-7, with D possibly being TRBD1 or TRBD2 (5 bases each). Germline loops: CDR1 ENHRY, CDR2 SYGVKD. CDR3 size: 12 residues. V gave up 4 bases and J gave up 4 bases, with 8 bases separating them. The DNA for the CDR3 is TGTGCCATCAGTGCCGGGACGTACGAGCAGTACTTC. As protein: CAISAGTYEQYF.

This clone was seen a single time. This chain links TRBV9 with TRBJ2-1, with TRBD1 matching over 9 bases. Trimming removed 2 bases from V and 5 bases from J; junction bases left unmatched: 2. The CDR3 is 14 residues long. CDR1 is SGDLS, CDR2 YYNGEE, per germline. Written as DNA, the CDR3 is TGTGCCAGCAGCGTGGACAGGGGACACAATGAGCAGTTCTTC. Amino acid sequence: CASSVDRGHNEQFF.

The V gene is TRBV19, the J gene TRBJ1-2; D possibly corresponds to TRBD1 (5 bases). CDR1 is LNHDA and CDR2 is SQIVND in the germline V gene (reference sequence). The CDR3 sequence is 15 residues long. V was shortened by 6 bases and J by 6 bases, with 20 bases between the two germline ends. DNA for the CDR3: TGTGCCAGTAGCATTAATGGGCGGCAGGGTCATGGCTACACCTTC. It specifies CASSINGRQGHGYTF.

This sequence joins TRBV5-6 and TRBJ2-1; the D gene is possibly TRBD1 (5 bases). Germline lookup yields CDR1 SGHDT and CDR2 YYEEEE. The CDR3 runs 13 residues. Trimming removed 0 bases at V and 6 bases at J, with 7 bases between. For the CDR3, the DNA is TGTGCCAGCAGCTTGGACAGGAGCAATGAGCAGTTCTTC. This encodes CASSLDRSNEQFF. The whole variable domain, filled in from reference TRBV5-6 and TRBJ2-1, reads DAGVTQSPTHLIKTRGQQVTLRCSPKSGHDTVSWYQQALGQGPQFIFQYYEEEERQRGNFPDRFSGHQFPNYSSELNVNALLLGDSALYLCASSLDRSNEQFFGPGTRLTVL.

V and J are TRBV12-3 or TRBV12-4 and TRBJ1-1; no clear D gene. The germline V and J ends were trimmed by 1 base and 3 bases, with 6 bases remaining between them. The CDR3 is 13 amino acids. The CDR3 region is CASSLDSYTEAFF. In nucleotides, the CDR3 is TGTGCCAGCAGTTTAGACAGTTACACTGAAGCTTTCTTT.

CDR3 coding DNA: TGTGCCAGCAGCTTAATCCGGGACACCCAAGAGACCCAGTACTTC. It translates to CASSLIRDTQETQYF. V usage is TRBV7-2 and J usage is TRBJ2-5, with TRBD1 as a possible D gene (6 bases). The CDR3 runs 15 residues. V shed 2 bases and J shed 1 base, with 11 bases lying between them. CDR1 is SGHTA, CDR2 FQGNSA, per germline.

J is TRBJ2-3 and V is TRBV5-1; TRBD1 matches 8 bases. This CDR3 region has 16 residues. Trimming took 3 bases from V and 0 from J; bases not matched to a gene: 6. CDR1 and CDR2 from the germline V gene are SGHRS and YFSETQ. For the CDR3, the DNA is TGCGCCAGCAGCTCAGGACAGGGAGCTAGCACAGATACGCAGTATTTT. This codes for CASSSGQGASTDTQYF. Filled out from reference TRBV5-1 and TRBJ2-3, the complete variable domain reads KAGVTQTPRYLIKTRGQQVTLSCSPISGHRSVSWYQQTPGQGLQFLFEYFSETQRNKGNFPGRFSGRQFSNSRSEMNVSTLELGDSALYLCASSSGQGASTDTQYFGPGTRLTVL.

The chain couples TRBV5-1 to TRBJ2-2; TRBD2 agrees at 11 bases. Germline loops: CDR1 SGHRS, CDR2 YFSETQ. The CDR3 is 16 residues long. V lost 7 bases, J lost 4 bases, and 9 bases stayed unmatched. CDR3 sequence (DNA): TGCGCCAGCGCTCCCGAGACTAGCGGGGCCACCGGGGAGCTGTTTTTT. It translates to CASAPETSGATGELFF.

J is TRBJ2-7 and V is TRBV27; the D call may be TRBD1 or TRBD2 (5 bases each). The V end lost 5 bases, the J end lost 0 bases, and 11 bases lay between the germline ends. Germline-derived CDR1 and CDR2 are MNHEY and SMNVEV (reference sequence). The CDR3 length is 14 residues. The CDR3 region is CASSPPGASYEQYF. CDR3 in DNA: TGTGCCAGCAGTCCCCCCGGGGCCTCCTACGAGCAGTACTTC.

The chain links TRBV5-5 to TRBJ2-7; D unclear. Germline CDR1 reads SGHKS; CDR2 reads YYEKEE (reference sequence). Between the trimmed V and J ends, which lost 3 bases and 5 bases, there was a span of 6 bases. The CDR3 loop spans 11 amino acids. In DNA form, the CDR3 reads TGTGCCAGCAGCTACCAGCACGAGCAGTACTTC. Translating it yields CASSYQHEQYF.